These T cell receptor beta chains were read from a single sample in a study of response to subunit inactivated influenza vaccine. One entry per CDR3 protein, called by TCRdb with MiXCR from the RT-PCR reads. Altogether 500,000 to 600,000 distinct CDR3 sequences are present, 13% being singletons, with the ten largest covering over 10%. The specimen comprised PBMCs from blood, sampled roughly 48 days after vaccination. All receptors come from a man aged 50 or older who received an inactivated influenza vaccine. The CDR3 runs from the conserved cysteine through the conserved F or W. A D gene is named only where the DNA matches it firmly. Only part of the rows carry a size: once, few, many, or a class if the clone is expanded.

V,size,D,J,CDR3,DNA
TRBV7-2,few,-,TRBJ2-7,CASSLRQVGTEQYF,TGTGCCAGCAGCTTAAGGCAGGTGGGGACCGAGCAGTACTTC
TRBV20-1,-,TRBD2,TRBJ2-2,CSARDSGRAPGELFF,TGCAGTGCTAGAGACAGCGGGAGGGCCCCCGGGGAGCTGTTTTTT
TRBV25-1,-,-,TRBJ1-2,CASSEYEGPGYTF,TGTGCCAGCAGTGAATACGAGGGGCCCGGCTACACCTTC
TRBV20-1,-,-,TRBJ1-2,CSARSGANYGYTF,TGCAGTGCTAGGTCCGGGGCGAACTATGGCTACACCTTC
TRBV14,-,-,TRBJ2-3,CASSQGFFTQYF,TGTGCCAGCAGCCAAGGGTTCTTCACGCAGTATTTT
TRBV29-1,-,TRBD2,TRBJ2-3,CSVVAGHSTDTQYF,TGCAGCGTTGTAGCGGGCCACAGCACAGATACGCAGTATTTT
TRBV5-6,few,TRBD1,TRBJ1-2,CASSPGRGGKRGYTF,TGTGCCAGCAGCCCGGGGAGAGGGGGCAAACGTGGCTACACCTTC
TRBV11-1,few,-,TRBJ1-2,CASRKDPLGQRPNYGYTF,TGTGCCAGCAGAAAGGACCCGCTTGGACAGCGCCCTAACTATGGCTACACCTTC
TRBV12-3/TRBV12-4,many,-,TRBJ2-1,CASTRGSYNEQFF,TGTGCCAGCACTCGGGGCTCCTACAATGAGCAGTTCTTC
TRBV12-3/TRBV12-4,many,-,TRBJ2-3,CASSFMRTDTQYF,TGTGCCAGCAGTTTTATGAGGACAGATACGCAGTATTTT